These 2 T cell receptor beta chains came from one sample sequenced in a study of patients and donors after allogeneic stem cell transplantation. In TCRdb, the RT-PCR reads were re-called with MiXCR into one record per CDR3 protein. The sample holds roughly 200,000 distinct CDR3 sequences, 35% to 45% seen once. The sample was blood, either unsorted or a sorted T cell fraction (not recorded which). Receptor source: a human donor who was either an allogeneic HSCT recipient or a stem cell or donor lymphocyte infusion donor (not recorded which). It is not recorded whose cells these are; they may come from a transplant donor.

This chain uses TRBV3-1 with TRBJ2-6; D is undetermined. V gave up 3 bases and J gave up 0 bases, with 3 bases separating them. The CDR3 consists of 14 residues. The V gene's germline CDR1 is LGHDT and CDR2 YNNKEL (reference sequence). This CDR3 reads CASSHGSGANVLTF. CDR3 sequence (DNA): TGTGCCAGCAGCCACGGCTCTGGGGCCAACGTCCTGACTTTC.

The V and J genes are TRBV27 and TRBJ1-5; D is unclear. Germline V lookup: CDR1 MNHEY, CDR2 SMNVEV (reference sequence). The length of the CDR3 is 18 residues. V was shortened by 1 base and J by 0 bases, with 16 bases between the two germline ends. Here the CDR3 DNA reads TGTGCCAGCAGTTTATATGGTTTGCAGGTCGATAGCAATCAGCCCCAGCATTTT. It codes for CASSLYGLQVDSNQPQHF.